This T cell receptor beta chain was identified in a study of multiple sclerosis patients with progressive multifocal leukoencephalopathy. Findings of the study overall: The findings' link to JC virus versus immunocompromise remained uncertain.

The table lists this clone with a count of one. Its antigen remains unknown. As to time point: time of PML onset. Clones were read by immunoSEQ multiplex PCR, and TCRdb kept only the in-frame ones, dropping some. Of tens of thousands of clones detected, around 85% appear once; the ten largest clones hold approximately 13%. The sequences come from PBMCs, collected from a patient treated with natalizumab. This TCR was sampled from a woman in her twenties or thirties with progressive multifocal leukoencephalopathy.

CDR3 sequence (DNA): TGTGCCTGGAGTGTACTACTGGCGGTTGACTACGAGCAGTACTTC. It yields the protein CAWSVLLAVDYEQYF. This sequence joins TRBV30 and TRBJ2-5; no firm D call. TRBJ2-7 explains the end of the DNA better; the J call may be wrong. The CDR3 totals 15 residues. The V gene's germline CDR1 is GTSNPN and CDR2 SVGIG (reference sequence).